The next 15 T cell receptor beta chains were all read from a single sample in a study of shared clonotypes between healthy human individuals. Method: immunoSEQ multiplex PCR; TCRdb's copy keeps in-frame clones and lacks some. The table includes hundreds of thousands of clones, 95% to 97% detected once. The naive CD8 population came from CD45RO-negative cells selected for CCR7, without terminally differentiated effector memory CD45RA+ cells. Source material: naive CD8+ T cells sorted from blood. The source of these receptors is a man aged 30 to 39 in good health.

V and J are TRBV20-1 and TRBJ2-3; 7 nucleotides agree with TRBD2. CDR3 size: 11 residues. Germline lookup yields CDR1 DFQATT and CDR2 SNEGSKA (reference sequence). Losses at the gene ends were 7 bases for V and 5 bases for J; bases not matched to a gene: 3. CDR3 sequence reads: CSGIAGDTQYF. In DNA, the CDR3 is TGCAGTGGCATAGCGGGAGATACGCAGTATTTT.

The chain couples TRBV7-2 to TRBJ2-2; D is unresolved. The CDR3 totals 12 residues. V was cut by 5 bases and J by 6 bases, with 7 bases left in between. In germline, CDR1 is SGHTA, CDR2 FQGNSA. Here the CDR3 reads CASSPPPGELFF. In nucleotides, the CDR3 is TGTGCCAGCAGCCCCCCGCCCGGGGAGCTGTTTTTT.

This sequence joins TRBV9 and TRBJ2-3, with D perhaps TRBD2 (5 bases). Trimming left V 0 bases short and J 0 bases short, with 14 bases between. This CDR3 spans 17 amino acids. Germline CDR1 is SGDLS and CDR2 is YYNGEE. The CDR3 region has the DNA TGTGCCAGCAGCGTAGACTGGACTCAGCCTAGCACAGATACGCAGTATTTT. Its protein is CASSVDWTQPSTDTQYF.

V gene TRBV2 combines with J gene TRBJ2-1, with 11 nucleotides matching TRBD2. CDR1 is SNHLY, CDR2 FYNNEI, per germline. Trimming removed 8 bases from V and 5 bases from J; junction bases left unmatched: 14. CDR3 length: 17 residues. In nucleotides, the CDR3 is TGTGCCAGCGGGGATCGGCCGACTAGCGGGACAGACAATGAGCAGTTCTTC. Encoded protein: CASGDRPTSGTDNEQFF.

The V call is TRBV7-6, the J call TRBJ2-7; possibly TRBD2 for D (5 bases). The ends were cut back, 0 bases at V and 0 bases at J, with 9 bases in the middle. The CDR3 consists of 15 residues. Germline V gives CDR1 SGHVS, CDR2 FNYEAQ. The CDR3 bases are TGTGCCAGCAGCTTAGCGGGTGGGAGCTCCTACGAGCAGTACTTC. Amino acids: CASSLAGGSSYEQYF.

The CDR3 sequence is CASRTAFEQYF. As DNA, the CDR3 is TGTGCCAGCAGGACTGCCTTTGAGCAGTACTTC. The chain is built from TRBV27 and TRBJ2-7; D is uncertain. Germline values: CDR1 MNHEY, CDR2 SMNVEV (reference sequence). V was cut by 6 bases and J by 7 bases, with 10 bases left in between. This CDR3 contains 11 residues.

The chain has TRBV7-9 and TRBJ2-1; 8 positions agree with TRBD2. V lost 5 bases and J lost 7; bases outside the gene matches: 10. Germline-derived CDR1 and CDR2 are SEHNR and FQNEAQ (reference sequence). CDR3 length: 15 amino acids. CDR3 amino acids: CASSLTAGDGNEQFF. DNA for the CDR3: TGTGCCAGCAGCCTAACAGCGGGAGACGGGAATGAGCAGTTCTTC.

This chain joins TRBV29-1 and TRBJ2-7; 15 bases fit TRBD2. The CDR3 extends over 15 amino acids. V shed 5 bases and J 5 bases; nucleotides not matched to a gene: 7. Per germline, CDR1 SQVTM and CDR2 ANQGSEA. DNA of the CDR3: TGCAGCGTTATGGGACTAGCGGGAGGAGGAAACGAGCAGTACTTC. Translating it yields CSVMGLAGGGNEQYF.

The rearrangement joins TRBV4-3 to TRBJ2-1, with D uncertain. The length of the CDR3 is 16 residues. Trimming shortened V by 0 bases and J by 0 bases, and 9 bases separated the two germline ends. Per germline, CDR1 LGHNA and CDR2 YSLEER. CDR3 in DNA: TGCGCCAGCAGCCAAGAGACCCTTAGCTCCTACAATGAGCAGTTCTTC. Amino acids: CASSQETLSSYNEQFF.

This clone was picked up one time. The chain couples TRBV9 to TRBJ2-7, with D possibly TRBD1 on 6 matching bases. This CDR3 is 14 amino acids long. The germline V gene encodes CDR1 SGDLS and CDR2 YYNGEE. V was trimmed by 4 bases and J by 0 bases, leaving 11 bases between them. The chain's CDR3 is CASSSRGGSYEQYF. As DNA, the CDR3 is TGTGCCAGCAGCTCGAGAGGGGGCTCCTACGAGCAGTACTTC.

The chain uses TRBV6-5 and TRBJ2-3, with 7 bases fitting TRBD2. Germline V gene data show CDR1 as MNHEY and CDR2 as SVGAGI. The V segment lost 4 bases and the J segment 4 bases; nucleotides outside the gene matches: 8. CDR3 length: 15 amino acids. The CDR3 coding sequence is TGTGCCAGCAGTTCCCCGGGAGGTAGGGCAGATACGCAGTATTTT. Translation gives CASSSPGGRADTQYF.

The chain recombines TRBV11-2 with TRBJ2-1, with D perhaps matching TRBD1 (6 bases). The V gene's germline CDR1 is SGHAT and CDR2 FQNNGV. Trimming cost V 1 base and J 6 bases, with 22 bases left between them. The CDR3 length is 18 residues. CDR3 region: CASSLGGTGKRWGNEQFF. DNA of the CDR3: TGTGCCAGCAGCTTAGGAGGAACAGGGAAAAGGTGGGGCAATGAGCAGTTCTTC.

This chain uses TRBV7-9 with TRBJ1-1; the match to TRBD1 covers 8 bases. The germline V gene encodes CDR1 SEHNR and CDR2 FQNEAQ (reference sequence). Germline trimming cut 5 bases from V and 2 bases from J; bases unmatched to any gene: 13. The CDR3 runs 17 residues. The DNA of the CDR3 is TGTGCCAGCAGCGACCGTAGACTAGGACAGGGTAACACTGAAGCTTTCTTT. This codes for CASSDRRLGQGNTEAFF.

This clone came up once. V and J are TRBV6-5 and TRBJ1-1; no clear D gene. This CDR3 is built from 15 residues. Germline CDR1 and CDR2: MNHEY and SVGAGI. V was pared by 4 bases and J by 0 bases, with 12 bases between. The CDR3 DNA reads TGTGCCAGCAGTTTAACAATGGCCGTGAACACTGAAGCTTTCTTT. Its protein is CASSLTMAVNTEAFF.

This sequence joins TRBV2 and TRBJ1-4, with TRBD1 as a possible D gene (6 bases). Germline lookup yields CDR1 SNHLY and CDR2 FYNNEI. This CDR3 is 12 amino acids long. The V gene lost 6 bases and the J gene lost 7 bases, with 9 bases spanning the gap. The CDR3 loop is CASREGVEKLFF. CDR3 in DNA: TGTGCCAGCAGGGAGGGGGTTGAAAAACTGTTTTTT.